A selection of T cell receptor beta chains follows, all from one sample in a study of blood T cell repertoires in COVID-19. Libraries were prepared by immunoSEQ multiplex PCR; TCRdb keeps only in-frame clonotypes and omits some of them. Altogether just under 350,000 clones are present, around 83% being singletons, with the ten largest covering around 3%. Sequenced material: peripheral blood. All receptors come from a man aged 25-45 years with active or convalescent COVID-19. CDR3s include the opening cysteine and the closing phenylalanine or tryptophan. The D gene is left open where the match is weak. Clone size is stated in some rows and not others, as once, few, many or a class when expanded.

>TRBJ2-5|NA|once|TRBV9
TGTGCCAGCAGCGTAGAAGTCGGGACCCAGTACTTC
CASSVEVGTQYF
>TRBJ1-2|TRBD1|NA|TRBV30
TGTGCCTGGAGTTTCTCCGGGACAGGGCAACATGGCTACACCTTC
CAWSFSGTGQHGYTF
>TRBJ2-1|TRBD2|NA|TRBV4-2
TGTGCCACGACTAGCGTTACTTACAATGAGCAGTTCTTC
CATTSVTYNEQFF
>TRBJ2-2|NA|NA|TRBV4-3
TGCGCCAGCAGCCAAGATACGGCGGGAACACCCACCACGAACACCGGGGAGCTGTTTTTT
CASSQDTAGTPTTNTGELFF
>TRBJ1-5|TRBD1|NA|TRBV19
TGTGCCAGTAGTAAGCTTGGACAGGGAGGCAATCAGCCCCAGCATTTT
CASSKLGQGGNQPQHF
>TRBJ2-3|NA|NA|TRBV24-1
TGTGCCACCGGCGTTCCGGGTACAGATACGCAGTATTTT
CATGVPGTDTQYF
>TRBJ2-3|NA|NA|TRBV27
TGTGCCAGCAGTCCAAACAGGTTCACAGATACGCAGTATTTT
CASSPNRFTDTQYF
>TRBJ1-6|NA|NA|TRBV7-9
TGTGCCAGCAGCTTAGGCGAAAGGGGGAATTCACCCCTCCACTTT
CASSLGERGNSPLHF
>TRBJ2-5|NA|once|TRBV5-5
TGTGCCAGCAGCTTGTATAGCGAAGAGACCCAGTACTTC
CASSLYSEETQYF
>TRBJ1-2|NA|NA|TRBV6-2/TRBV6-3
TGTGCCAGCAGTCTCACAGGGAATGGCTACACCTTC
CASSLTGNGYTF
>TRBJ2-2|TRBD1|few|TRBV10-1
TGCGCCAGCAGTGAGCAGGGACAGAAGAACACCGGGGAGCTGTTTTTT
CASSEQGQKNTGELFF
>TRBJ2-1|TRBD2|many|TRBV9
TGTGCCAGCAGCGTAGAGGGGAGGGGCGACAATGAGCAGTTCTTC
CASSVEGRGDNEQFF
>TRBJ2-2|NA|NA|TRBV6-5
TGTGCCAGCAGCAGGGATCCGAACACCGGGGAGCTGTTTTTT
CASSRDPNTGELFF
>TRBJ1-5|NA|once|TRBV18
TGTGCCAGCTCACCGGGCAGACATAGCAATCAGCCCCAGCATTTT
CASSPGRHSNQPQHF
>TRBJ1-3|TRBD1|NA|TRBV30
TGTGCCTGGACAGGGGGCTCTGGAAACACCATATATTTT
CAWTGGSGNTIYF
>TRBJ1-5|NA|NA|TRBV5-1
TGCGCCAGCAGCTGGGACGGGGGTAGGGCCCAGCATTTT
CASSWDGGRAQHF
>TRBJ2-1|NA|NA|TRBV25-1
TGTGCCAGCAGTGAAAGCCGTCTAGCGCGCTACAATGAGCAGTTCTTC
CASSESRLARYNEQFF
>TRBJ2-1|NA|NA|TRBV9
TGTGCCAGCAGCGTAGCTCCGGGTCTAGCGATGGGTGAGCAGTTCTTC
CASSVAPGLAMGEQFF
>TRBJ1-1|NA|NA|TRBV6-5
TGTGCCAGCAAGCGGGGCGGGAACACTGAAGCTTTCTTT
CASKRGGNTEAFF
>TRBJ2-3|TRBD1|NA|TRBV5-1
TGCGCCAGCAGCGCTGACAGGGGGGGTCAGGATACGCAGTATTTT
CASSADRGGQDTQYF
>TRBJ2-2|TRBD1|NA|TRBV7-2
TGTGCCAGCAGCTTCGGACAGGGCTCCGGGGAGCTGTTTTTT
CASSFGQGSGELFF
>TRBJ1-4|NA|NA|TRBV10-1
TGCGCCAGCAGTCTTGGACAGGAAAAACTGTTTTTT
CASSLGQEKLFF
>TRBJ2-1|TRBD2|NA|TRBV5-1
TGCGCCAGCAGCTTCCTGACTAGCGGGAGTTACAATGAGCAGTTCTTC
CASSFLTSGSYNEQFF